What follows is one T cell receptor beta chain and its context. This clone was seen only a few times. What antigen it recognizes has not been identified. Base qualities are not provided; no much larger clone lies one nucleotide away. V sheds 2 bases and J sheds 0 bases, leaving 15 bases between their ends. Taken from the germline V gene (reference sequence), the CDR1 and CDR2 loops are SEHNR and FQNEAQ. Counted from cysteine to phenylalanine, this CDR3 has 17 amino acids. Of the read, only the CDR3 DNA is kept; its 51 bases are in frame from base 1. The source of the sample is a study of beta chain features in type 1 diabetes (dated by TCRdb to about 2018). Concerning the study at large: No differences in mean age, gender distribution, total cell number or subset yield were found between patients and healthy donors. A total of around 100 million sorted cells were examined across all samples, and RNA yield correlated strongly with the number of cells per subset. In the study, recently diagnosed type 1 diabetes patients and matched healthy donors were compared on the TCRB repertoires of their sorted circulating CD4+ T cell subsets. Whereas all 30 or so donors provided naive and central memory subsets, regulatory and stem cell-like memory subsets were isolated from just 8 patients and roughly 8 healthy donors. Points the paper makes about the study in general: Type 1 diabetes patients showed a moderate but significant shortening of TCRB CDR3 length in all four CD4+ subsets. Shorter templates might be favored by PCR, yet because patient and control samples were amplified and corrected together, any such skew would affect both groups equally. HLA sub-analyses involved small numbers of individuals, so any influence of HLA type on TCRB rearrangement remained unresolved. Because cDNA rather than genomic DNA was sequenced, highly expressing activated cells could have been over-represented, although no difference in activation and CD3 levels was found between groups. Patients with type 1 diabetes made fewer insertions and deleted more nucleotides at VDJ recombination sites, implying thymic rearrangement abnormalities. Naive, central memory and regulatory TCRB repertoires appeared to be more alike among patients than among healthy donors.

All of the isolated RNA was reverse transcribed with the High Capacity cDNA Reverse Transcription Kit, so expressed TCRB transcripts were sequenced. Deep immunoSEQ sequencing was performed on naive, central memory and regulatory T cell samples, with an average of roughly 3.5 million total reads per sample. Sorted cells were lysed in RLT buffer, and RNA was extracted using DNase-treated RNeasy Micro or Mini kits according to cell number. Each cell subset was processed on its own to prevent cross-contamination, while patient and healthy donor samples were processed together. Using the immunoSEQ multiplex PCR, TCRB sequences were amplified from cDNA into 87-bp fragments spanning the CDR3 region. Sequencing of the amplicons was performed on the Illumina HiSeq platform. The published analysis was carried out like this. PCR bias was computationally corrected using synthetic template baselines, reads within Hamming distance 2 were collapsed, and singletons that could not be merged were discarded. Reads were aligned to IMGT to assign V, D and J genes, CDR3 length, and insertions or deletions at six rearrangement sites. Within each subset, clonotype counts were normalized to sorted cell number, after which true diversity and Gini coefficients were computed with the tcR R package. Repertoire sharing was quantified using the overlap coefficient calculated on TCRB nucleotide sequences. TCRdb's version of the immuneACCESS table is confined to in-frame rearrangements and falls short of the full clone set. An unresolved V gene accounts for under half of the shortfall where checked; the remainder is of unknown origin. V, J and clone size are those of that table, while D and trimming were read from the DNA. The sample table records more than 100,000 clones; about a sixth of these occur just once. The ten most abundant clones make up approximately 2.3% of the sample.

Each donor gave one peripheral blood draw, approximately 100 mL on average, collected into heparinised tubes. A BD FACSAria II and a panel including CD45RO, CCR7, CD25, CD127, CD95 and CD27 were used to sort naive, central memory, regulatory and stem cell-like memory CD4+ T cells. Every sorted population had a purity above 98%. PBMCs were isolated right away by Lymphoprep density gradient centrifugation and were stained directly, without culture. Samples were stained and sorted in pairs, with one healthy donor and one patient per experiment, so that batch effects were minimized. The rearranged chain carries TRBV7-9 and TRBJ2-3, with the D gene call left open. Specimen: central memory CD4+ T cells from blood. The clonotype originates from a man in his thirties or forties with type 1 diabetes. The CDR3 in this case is CASSLMSGITSTDTQYF. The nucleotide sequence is TGTGCCAGCAGCTTAATGTCTGGGATCACTAGCACAGATACGCAGTATTTT.